These 27 T cell receptor beta chains share one sample of origin, sequenced in a study of blood T cells in healthy people across ages. A J-beta primer mix and a sample-barcoded 5' primer were used in a second PCR of about 7 to 12 cycles. TCRdb fed the 5' RACE reads into MiXCR, producing one record per CDR3 protein. Of 590,000 or so distinct CDR3 sequences listed, roughly 31% are singletons. The sample comprised blood. These receptors were obtained from a woman of 80 years or more in good health.

The chain links TRBV6-5 to TRBJ2-5; D unresolved. Gene TRBJ2-7 matches the end of the DNA better, so the J call may be wrong. CDR1 is MNHEY and CDR2 is SVGAGI in the germline V gene. This CDR3 spans 14 amino acids. This chain's CDR3 is CASSATPLMGEQYF. In DNA, the CDR3 is TGTGCCAGCAGTGCGACACCCTTGATGGGCGAGCAGTACTTC.

In this sample, this clonotype turned up many times. This rearrangement joins TRBV6-6 to TRBJ2-1; unclear D gene. Germline V lookup: CDR1 MNHNY, CDR2 SVGAGI (reference sequence). CDR3 length: 11 amino acids. V shed 6 bases and J shed 9 bases, with 9 bases lying between them. For the CDR3, the DNA is TGTGCCAGCAGCCCATTAGGTGAGCAGTTCTTC. It codes for CASSPLGEQFF.

Of note for this clonotype: Mismatch with germline at one junction end may stem from a read error. The chain combines TRBV14 with TRBJ1-5; D uncertain. Germline V gene data show CDR1 as SGHDN and CDR2 as FVKESK. CDR3 length: 15 residues. The CDR3 DNA reads TGTGCCGGCAGCCAGGAGGGAACAGTCAATCAGCCCCAGCATTTT. Translation: CAGSQEGTVNQPQHF.

This clonotype was seen only once. The chain uses TRBV30 and TRBJ1-1; no reliable D call. The CDR3 loop spans 13 amino acids. Germline lookup yields CDR1 GTSNPN and CDR2 SVGIG (reference sequence). V lost 7 bases, J lost 2 bases, and 14 bases lay in between. CDR3 residues: CASTRLLNTEAFF. CDR3 coding DNA: TGTGCCTCTACCCGTCTACTAAACACTGAAGCTTTCTTT. Looking up the rest from reference TRBV30 and TRBJ1-1 gives the full variable domain: SQTIHQWPATLVQPVGSPLSLECTVEGTSNPNLYWYRQAAGRGLQLLFYSVGIGQISSEVPQNLSASRPQDRQFILSSKKLLLSDSGFYLCASTRLLNTEAFFGQGTRLTVV.

This chain uses TRBV10-3 with TRBJ1-5; the D is unclear. Germline V gene lookup returns CDR1 ENHRY and CDR2 SYGVKD. The CDR3 totals 14 residues. V dropped 6 bases and J dropped 1 base, with 10 bases sitting between them. CDR3 in amino acids: CAIRDRGSNQPQHF. CDR3 sequence (DNA): TGTGCCATCAGGGACCGGGGAAGCAATCAGCCCCAGCATTTT.

This clonotype appeared a few times. With a much larger clone just one base away, this may be a read error. This chain uses TRBV7-2 with TRBJ2-1; D uncertain. The V gene's germline CDR1 is SGHTA and CDR2 FQGNSA. V gave up 4 bases and J gave up 13 bases, with 14 bases separating them. This CDR3 region has 12 residues. The chain's CDR3 is CASSWPSETQFF. In DNA form, the CDR3 reads TGTGCCAGCAGCTGGCCCTCGGAGACCCAGTTCTTC.

As for this clonotype: One end of the junction varies from germline; a read error may be responsible. V and J are TRBV4-2 and TRBJ2-6; D might be TRBD1 (5 bases). Germline V gives CDR1 LGHNA, CDR2 YNFKEQ. This CDR3 is built from 16 residues. For the CDR3, the DNA is TGTGCCAGCAGCCAAGGTACTGATTCTGGGGCCAACGTCCGGACTTTC. Its protein is CASSQGTDSGANVRTF.

Notes on this clonotype: A much larger clone lies one base from this, so it may be a read error. The chain joins TRBV6-1 to TRBJ2-7; D is unresolved. The CDR3 is made up of 14 amino acids. V lost 6 bases and J 3 bases, leaving 15 bases between the germline ends. Germline CDR1 is MNHNS and CDR2 is SASEGT. This CDR3 reads CASRHNTAGYEQYF. The CDR3, as DNA: TGTGCCAGCAGGCATAACACGGCTGGCTACGAGCAGTACTTC.

This clonotype was observed a few times. A junction end diverges from the germline sequence, so it may reflect a read error. J is TRBJ2-3 and V is TRBV5-1, with 8 bases aligning to TRBD2. Germline V lookup: CDR1 SGHRS, CDR2 YFSETQ. The CDR3 spans 16 residues. The CDR3 region has the DNA TGCGCCGGCAGCTTGCGGCAGCGGGGGACCACAGATACGCAGTATTTT. This encodes CAGSLRQRGTTDTQYF.

This clonotype was observed many times. This may stem from a read error, because a much larger clone lies one nucleotide away. The gene calls are TRBV6-6 and TRBJ2-7; no reliable D call. The CDR3 loop spans 11 amino acids. Germline-derived CDR1 and CDR2 are MNHNY and SVGAGI (reference sequence). The V end lost 5 bases, the J end lost 3 bases, and 5 bases lay between the germline ends. As DNA, the CDR3 is TGTGCCAGCAGTGAGTGCTACGAGCAGTACTTC. Translation gives CASSECYEQYF.

This clonotype has ten or more counts. The CDR3 nucleotides are TGCGCCAGCAGCCAAGAGGGTAGCGGGGTGTACAATGAGCAGTTCTTC. It encodes CASSQEGSGVYNEQFF. The chain couples TRBV4-1 to TRBJ2-1; TRBD2 matches at 8 bases. The CDR3 is 16 residues long. Per germline, CDR1 MGHRA and CDR2 YSYEKL. Trimming removed 0 bases from V and 4 bases from J; junction bases left unmatched: 5.

This clonotype has more than one count but fewer than ten. The chain couples TRBV24-1 to TRBJ2-1; D is possibly TRBD1 (6 bases). This CDR3 has 14 residues. Germline CDR1 is KGHDR and CDR2 is SFDVKD. V was clipped by 5 bases and J by 2 bases, with 9 bases between them. The CDR3 spells CATSGGQTYNEQFF. The CDR3 coding sequence is TGTGCCACCAGTGGAGGACAGACCTACAATGAGCAGTTCTTC.

The chain links TRBV7-8 to TRBJ2-3; D is perhaps TRBD1 (5 bases). CDR1 is SGHVS and CDR2 is FQNEAQ in the germline V gene. V lost 5 bases and J lost 8, with 11 bases in between. This CDR3 contains 12 residues. CDR3 sequence reads: CASSPAQGTQYF. The CDR3 bases are TGTGCCAGCAGCCCGGCGCAGGGTACGCAGTATTTT.

This clonotype was observed many times. The chain combines TRBV6-2 or TRBV6-3 with TRBJ2-3; D possibly corresponds to TRBD2 (6 bases). This CDR3 is built from 15 residues. The V gene's germline CDR1 is MNHEY and CDR2 SVGEGT. The V gene lost 5 bases and the J gene lost 5 bases, with 17 bases spanning the gap. The CDR3 DNA is TGTGCCAGCAGTACCCGCCGGGGGAGAGGAGATACGCAGTATTTT. Protein product: CASSTRRGRGDTQYF.

This clonotype was counted at least ten times. The gene calls are TRBV5-6 and TRBJ2-7; D might be TRBD2 (5 bases). V was clipped by 0 bases and J by 4 bases, with 8 bases between them. The CDR3 extends over 13 amino acids. Germline loops: CDR1 SGHDT, CDR2 YYEEEE. The CDR3 coding sequence is TGTGCCAGCAGCTTGGGGGGAGTTTACGAGCAGTACTTC. The encoded protein is CASSLGGVYEQYF.

This sequence joins TRBV2 and TRBJ2-5; 8 bases are shared with TRBD1. The CDR3 is 15 amino acids. Trimming removed 5 bases from V and 11 bases from J; junction bases left unmatched: 16. Germline-derived CDR1 and CDR2 are SNHLY and FYNNEI. The CDR3 spells CASSSGTGRYNEQYF. DNA for the CDR3: TGTGCCAGCAGTTCCGGGACAGGCAGATACAATGAGCAGTACTTC.

This clonotype has a count of ten or more. V is TRBV9 and J is TRBJ1-5; D is undetermined. V was clipped by 2 bases and J by 7 bases, with 13 bases between them. Germline CDR1 SGDLS, CDR2 YYNGEE. The CDR3 loop spans 14 amino acids. As DNA, the CDR3 is TGTGCCAGCAGCGTTGGCGGTTTTGGGCAGCCCCAGCATTTT. Translating gives CASSVGGFGQPQHF.

In this sample, this clonotype turned up a few times. The chain is built from TRBV29-1 and TRBJ2-3, with 8 bases aligning to TRBD2. The V gene end was trimmed by 3 bases and the J gene end by 4 bases; junction bases not matched to a gene: 6. This CDR3 has 14 residues. CDR1 is SQVTM, CDR2 ANQGSEA, per germline. CDR3 sequence (DNA): TGCAGCGTTGAGGGTAGCGGGGAACCAGATACGCAGTATTTT. Its protein product is CSVEGSGEPDTQYF.

This clonotype was recorded a few times. The gene calls are TRBV12-3 or TRBV12-4 and TRBJ1-3, with 8 bases matching TRBD1. Unmatched junction bases numbered 12, after V lost 4 bases and J lost 1 base. This CDR3 is 18 amino acids long. Here the CDR3 reads CASSSTGTGLVSGNTIYF. In nucleotides, the CDR3 is TGTGCCAGCAGTTCCACCGGGACAGGTTTAGTGTCTGGAAACACCATATATTTT.

This clonotype was seen only a few times. This may be a read error, as it is one base from a much larger clone. The chain is built from TRBV4-2 and TRBJ1-4, with D possibly matching TRBD1 (6 bases). Germline V gene sequence: CDR1 LGHNA, CDR2 YNFKEQ. The CDR3 spans 16 residues. V shed 0 bases and J shed 7 bases, with 15 bases lying between them. The CDR3 here is CASSQEIKTGGEKLFF. The CDR3 DNA reads TGTGCCAGCAGCCAAGAGATCAAGACAGGAGGTGAAAAACTGTTTTTT.

The chain recombines TRBV20-1 with TRBJ2-7; 8 positions match TRBD2. The V and J ends lost 5 bases and 2 bases, in that order; junction bases with no gene match: 8. There are 14 residues in the CDR3. CDR1 DFQATT and CDR2 SNEGSKA come from the germline V gene (reference sequence). CDR3 sequence reads: CSALASGRTYEQYF. The DNA of the CDR3 is TGCAGTGCTTTGGCGAGCGGGAGAACCTACGAGCAGTACTTC.

Turning to this clonotype: A clone one base away is much larger, so this may be a read error. The rearrangement uses TRBV20-1 and TRBJ2-7, with TRBD2 as a possible D gene (6 bases). Trimming removed 3 bases from V and 2 bases from J, with 14 bases in between. This CDR3 contains 14 residues. Germline CDR1 and CDR2: DFQATT and SNEGSKA (reference sequence). The CDR3 coding sequence is TGCAGTGCTAGTTCGCGGGGTCCAACCTACGAGCAGTACTTC. It specifies CSASSRGPTYEQYF.

This clonotype came up a few times. This clone may be a read error of a much larger clone one base away. This rearrangement joins TRBV7-2 to TRBJ2-2; 9 bases match TRBD1. There are 15 residues in the CDR3. Germline-derived CDR1 and CDR2 are SGHTA and FQGNSA. The CDR3 reads CASGLGDRAIGELFF. CDR3 DNA: TGTGCCAGCGGCTTGGGGGACAGGGCTATCGGGGAGCTGTTTTTT.

This clonotype was seen at least ten times. V and J are TRBV20-1 and TRBJ1-2, with D maybe TRBD1 (5 bases). This CDR3 is 15 amino acids long. Germline V CDR1 and CDR2: DFQATT, SNEGSKA (reference sequence). The V and J ends lost 3 bases and 0 bases respectively, with 14 bases between them. The CDR3 sequence is CSARPSGSTNYGYTF. The CDR3 DNA is TGCAGTGCTAGGCCTTCAGGGTCAACTAACTATGGCTACACCTTC.

The genes are TRBV30 and TRBJ1-1, with D unresolved. Trimming shortened V by 3 bases and J by 10 bases, and 18 bases separated the two germline ends. The CDR3 covers 13 residues. The germline CDR1 and CDR2 sequences are GTSNPN and SVGIG (reference sequence). As DNA, the CDR3 is TGTGCCTGGAGCCCGGGAGCGGAAGGAAGAGCTTTCTTT. It yields the protein CAWSPGAEGRAFF.

This clonotype was recorded many times. The chain employs TRBV20-1 and TRBJ1-5; 8 bases fit TRBD1. CDR1 and CDR2 from the germline V gene are DFQATT and SNEGSKA (reference sequence). With 2 bases clipped from V and 6 bases from J, the junction kept 9 bases outside the gene matches. This CDR3 region has 15 residues. The CDR3 sequence is CSARPYDRGGQPQHF. Here the CDR3 DNA reads TGCAGTGCTAGACCGTACGACAGGGGCGGTCAGCCCCAGCATTTT.

This sequence joins TRBV6-1 and TRBJ2-5; D might be TRBD1 (6 bases). Near its end, the DNA agrees better with TRBJ2-7, so the J call may be wrong. The CDR3 is 14 amino acids. Germline V CDR1 and CDR2: MNHNS, SASEGT. The CDR3 sequence: CASSIRTDSYEQYF. DNA of the CDR3: TGTGCCAGCAGTATAAGGACAGATTCCTACGAGCAGTACTTC.